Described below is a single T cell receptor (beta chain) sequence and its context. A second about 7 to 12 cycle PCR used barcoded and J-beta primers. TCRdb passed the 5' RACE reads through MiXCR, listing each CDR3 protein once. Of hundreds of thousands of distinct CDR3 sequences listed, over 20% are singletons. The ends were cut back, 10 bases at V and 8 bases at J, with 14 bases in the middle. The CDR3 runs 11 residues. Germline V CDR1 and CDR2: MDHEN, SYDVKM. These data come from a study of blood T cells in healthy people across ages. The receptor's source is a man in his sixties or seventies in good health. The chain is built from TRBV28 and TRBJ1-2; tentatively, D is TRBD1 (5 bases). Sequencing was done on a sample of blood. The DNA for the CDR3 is TGTGCCATCCCGGGGCCCCCGGGCTACACCTTC. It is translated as CAIPGPPGYTF.